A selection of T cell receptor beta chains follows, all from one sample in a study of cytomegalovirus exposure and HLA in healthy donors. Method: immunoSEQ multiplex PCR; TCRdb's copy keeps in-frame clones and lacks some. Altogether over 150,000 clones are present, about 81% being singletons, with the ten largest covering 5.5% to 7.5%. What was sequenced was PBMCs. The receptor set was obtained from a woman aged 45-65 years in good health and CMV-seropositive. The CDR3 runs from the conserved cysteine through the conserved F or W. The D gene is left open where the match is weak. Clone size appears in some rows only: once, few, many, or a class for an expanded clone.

CASSSPAGTGKTDTQYF	TGTGCCAGCAGCTCCCCAGCCGGGACAGGGAAGACAGATACGCAGTATTTT	TRBJ2-3	TRBD1	TRBV4-2	-
CASSLSRQGNSPLHF	TGTGCCAGCAGTTTATCGAGGCAGGGAAATTCACCCCTCCACTTT	TRBJ1-6	-	TRBV27	-
CASSFASANTGELFF	TGCGCCAGCAGCTTCGCTAGCGCGAACACCGGGGAGCTGTTTTTT	TRBJ2-2	-	TRBV5-1	-
CASNSGTGAVYEQYF	TGTGCCAGCAACTCAGGGACAGGGGCTGTCTACGAGCAGTACTTC	TRBJ2-7	TRBD1	TRBV28	-
CASSAYRGLNTYNSPLHF	TGTGCCAGCAGTGCGTACAGGGGCTTAAACACCTATAATTCACCCCTCCACTTT	TRBJ1-6	TRBD1	TRBV6-1	-
CASSLAGAVDEQFF	TGTGCCAGCAGCTTAGCGGGGGCCGTGGATGAGCAGTTCTTC	TRBJ2-1	-	TRBV7-6	-
CASSLSRQGPSSYEQYF	TGCGCCAGCAGCCTATCGAGACAGGGCCCTTCGTCTTACGAGCAGTACTTC	TRBJ2-7	TRBD1	TRBV4-3	-
CATSPRTSTYEQYF	TGTGCCACCAGCCCTCGGACATCCACCTACGAGCAGTACTTC	TRBJ2-7	-	TRBV15	-
CAISSGQGDGYTF	TGTGCCATCAGTAGTGGACAGGGAGATGGCTACACCTTC	TRBJ1-2	TRBD1	TRBV10-3	-
CASSSMGQNSGNTIYF	TGTGCCAGCAGTTCGATGGGACAGAACTCTGGAAACACCATATATTTT	TRBJ1-3	TRBD1	TRBV6-6	-
CASSLAVSTDTQYF	TGTGCCAGCAGTTTGGCGGTAAGCACAGATACGCAGTATTTT	TRBJ2-3	-	TRBV28	-
CSVRLEGNTEAFF	TGCAGCGTGCGCCTGGAGGGAAACACTGAAGCTTTCTTT	TRBJ1-1	-	TRBV29-1	-
CASSWQGTSNEQFF	TGTGCCAGCTCATGGCAGGGGACGAGCAATGAGCAGTTCTTC	TRBJ2-1	-	TRBV18	-
CASSFLGRTDTQYF	TGTGCCAGCAGCTTTCTGGGGCGCACAGATACGCAGTATTTT	TRBJ2-3	-	TRBV5-6	-
CSSYSQGEQFF	TGCAGTAGCTACTCCCAAGGTGAGCAGTTCTTC	TRBJ2-1	-	TRBV29-1	-
CAIGTGNQPQHF	TGTGCCATCGGGACAGGGAACCAGCCCCAGCATTTT	TRBJ1-5	TRBD1	TRBV27	-
CASSLDQGFYNEQFF	TGCGCCAGCAGCTTGGACCAGGGGTTCTACAATGAGCAGTTCTTC	TRBJ2-1	-	TRBV5-1	-
CASSWSGGRTEAFF	TGCGCCAGCAGCTGGTCAGGGGGCAGGACTGAAGCTTTCTTT	TRBJ1-1	TRBD1	TRBV5-1	-
CASSGGTGDHEQYF	TGCGCCAGCAGCGGAGGGACAGGGGACCACGAGCAGTACTTC	TRBJ2-7	TRBD1	TRBV5-1	once
CASSRQEEHGYTF	TGTGCCAGCAGCCGACAGGAGGAGCATGGCTACACCTTC	TRBJ1-2	-	TRBV6-5	-
CATLQGEDTEAFF	TGTGCCACCCTACAGGGGGAGGACACTGAAGCTTTCTTT	TRBJ1-1	TRBD1	TRBV10-3	once
CATRDRLADEQYF	TGTGCCACCAGAGACCGACTAGCGGACGAGCAGTACTTC	TRBJ2-7	TRBD2	TRBV15	-
CASSETGREKLFF	TGTGCCAGCAGCGAAACAGGGCGGGAAAAACTGTTTTTT	TRBJ1-4	-	TRBV6-1	-
CASSLESGNQPQHF	TGTGCCAGCAGCTTAGAGTCGGGCAATCAGCCCCAGCATTTT	TRBJ1-5	-	TRBV11-2	-
CASSHLTGGFSEAFF	TGTGCCAGCAGCCACCTGACAGGGGGCTTCTCTGAAGCTTTCTTT	TRBJ1-1	TRBD1	TRBV14	-
CASSEGVSTGELFF	TGTGCCAGCAGCGAGGGGGTGAGCACCGGGGAGCTGTTTTTT	TRBJ2-2	-	TRBV9	-
CASSLQGNEQFF	TGTGCCAGCAGCCTCCAGGGCAATGAGCAGTTCTTC	TRBJ2-1	-	TRBV11-3	-
CAISRDRGLQETQYF	TGTGCCATCAGCCGGGACAGGGGGCTTCAAGAGACCCAGTACTTC	TRBJ2-5	TRBD1	TRBV10-3	once
CASRPQGRLANEKLFF	TGTGCCAGCAGACCACAGGGGCGTCTGGCTAATGAAAAACTGTTTTTT	TRBJ1-4	TRBD1	TRBV2	-
CAIRGVGSYEQYF	TGTGCCATCCGGGGAGTAGGGTCCTACGAGCAGTACTTC	TRBJ2-7	-	TRBV6-1	-
CASSLWTGFAGELFF	TGTGCCAGCAGTTTATGGACAGGGTTTGCCGGGGAGCTGTTTTTT	TRBJ2-2	TRBD1	TRBV28	-
CASSLASGLRYNEQFF	TGTGCCAGCAGCTTGGCCTCGGGACTTCGCTACAATGAGCAGTTCTTC	TRBJ2-1	-	TRBV5-5	-
CASSSPGQGPNEKLFF	TGTGCCAGCAGTTCTCCGGGACAGGGCCCTAATGAAAAACTGTTTTTT	TRBJ1-4	TRBD1	TRBV28	few
CASSVALAADTQYF	TGTGCCAGCAGTGTCGCGCTAGCCGCAGATACGCAGTATTTT	TRBJ2-3	-	TRBV2	-
CASSPIAGPFHEQYF	TGTGCCAGCAGCCCGATAGCGGGGCCATTCCACGAGCAGTACTTC	TRBJ2-7	TRBD2	TRBV11-2	-
CASSVGLATDNEQFF	TGTGCCAGCAGCGTAGGACTAGCGACAGACAATGAGCAGTTCTTC	TRBJ2-1	TRBD2	TRBV9	-
CASSPGHVETQYF	TGTGCCAGTAGTCCGGGACATGTGGAGACCCAGTACTTC	TRBJ2-5	-	TRBV19	once
CASSSWTSGSSDTQYF	TGTGCCAGCAGCTCATGGACTAGCGGGAGCTCAGATACGCAGTATTTT	TRBJ2-3	TRBD2	TRBV5-4	-